This T cell receptor beta chain was recovered during a study of blood T cells in healthy people across ages. Study results and limitations: When set beside aged donors, long-lived donors presented more naive CD4+ cells and higher diversity. Percentage of naive T cells showed a strong correlation with TCR beta diversity.

Then a second PCR, running about 7 to 11 cycles, was carried out with a sample-barcoded 5' primer and a J-beta primer mix. In TCRdb, the 5' RACE reads were re-called with MiXCR into one record per CDR3 protein. This table has about 680,000 distinct CDR3 sequences, more than 40% appearing once. The CDR3 extends over 11 amino acids. The germline V and J ends were trimmed by 5 bases and 4 bases, with 6 bases remaining between them. The V gene's germline CDR1 is MNHEY and CDR2 SVGEGT. Turning to this clonotype: Antigen specificity is unknown.

This chain joins TRBV6-2 or TRBV6-3 and TRBJ2-7, with D hard to call. This receptor was obtained from a woman aged 60-75 years in good health. Sequenced sample: blood. The CDR3 reads CASSNIYEQYF. The CDR3, as DNA: TGTGCCAGCAGTAACATTTACGAGCAGTACTTC.